Following are 27 T cell receptor beta chains from one sample sequenced in a study of long-term antiretroviral therapy in people with HIV. Investigators performed immunoSEQ version v3.0 at survey level. Produced via immunoSEQ multiplex PCR; TCRdb's table is partial and in-frame only. Seen here are under 30,000 clones, approximately 94% observed once, and the top ten hold 2.7%. Material: unsorted PBMCs, obtained 7.3 to 7.5 years after starting antiretroviral therapy. These receptors were obtained from a man in his forties or fifties with HIV.

The chain has TRBV19 and TRBJ1-2, with D unresolved. The CDR3 has 14 residues. From germline, CDR1 is LNHDA and CDR2 SQIVND (reference sequence). Trimming took off 3 bases at V and 3 bases at J, with 11 bases between the two ends. In nucleotides, the CDR3 is TGTGCCAGTAGTATGTGGCAGGAGCACTATGGCTACACCTTC. It encodes CASSMWQEHYGYTF.

The CDR3 DNA sequence: TGTGCCAGCAGCGTACTCGAGGCGGGCCGCTACACCTTC. Encoded protein: CASSVLEAGRYTF. The rearrangement links TRBV9 to TRBJ1-2, with D unresolved. This CDR3 is 13 amino acids long. V dropped 1 base and J dropped 9 bases, with 13 bases sitting between them. CDR1 and CDR2 (germline): SGDLS, YYNGEE.

The rearrangement uses TRBV7-8 and TRBJ1-5; tentatively, D is TRBD1 (5 bases). CDR3 length: 15 amino acids. With 3 bases removed from V and 7 bases from J, the gap between germline ends came to 16 bases. Germline values: CDR1 SGHVS, CDR2 FQNEAQ. For the CDR3, the DNA is TGTGCCAGCAGCTTTGTCCAGGGCGCGAGACAGCCCCAGCATTTT. Its protein product is CASSFVQGARQPQHF.

V is TRBV18 and J is TRBJ2-1, with TRBD2 matching 8 bases. The CDR3 totals 15 residues. The germline gives CDR1 KGHSH, CDR2 LQKENI. V was pared by 2 bases and J by 8 bases, with 8 bases of the junction left unmatched. The CDR3 sequence is CASSPGLAPRDEQFF. DNA of the CDR3: TGTGCCAGCTCACCAGGACTAGCCCCTCGGGATGAGCAGTTCTTC. Drawing the rest from reference TRBV18 and TRBJ2-1, the complete variable domain is NAGVMQNPRHLVRRRGQEARLRCSPMKGHSHVYWYRQLPEEGLKFMVYLQKENIIDESGMPKERFSAEFPKEGPSILRIQQVVRGDSAAYFCASSPGLAPRDEQFFGPGTRLTVL.

The count of this clone is one. The genes are TRBV25-1 and TRBJ2-6; D perhaps matches TRBD2 (5 bases). The germline V gene has CDR1 MGHDK and CDR2 SYGVNS. V lost 2 bases to trimming and J lost 4 bases, with 18 bases between them. The CDR3 is made up of 18 amino acids. The CDR3 reads CASSEIEGLVSGANVLTF. CDR3 nucleotide sequence: TGTGCCAGCAGTGAAATAGAGGGATTGGTGAGCGGGGCCAACGTCCTGACTTTC.

The gene calls are TRBV18 and TRBJ1-1, with 8 bases identical to TRBD1. With V trimmed by 1 base and J by 6 bases, 4 bases remained unmatched. Germline-derived CDR1 and CDR2 are KGHSH and LQKENI. CDR3 size: 14 residues. The CDR3 region is CASSPHKQGAEAFF. The CDR3 DNA sequence: TGTGCCAGCTCACCACATAAACAGGGGGCTGAAGCTTTCTTT.

This chain links TRBV5-5 with TRBJ1-6; D is perhaps TRBD1 (5 bases). Germline V gene sequence: CDR1 SGHKS, CDR2 YYEKEE (reference sequence). The germline V and J ends were trimmed by 1 base and 1 base, with 15 bases remaining between them. The CDR3 covers 18 residues. As DNA, the CDR3 is TGTGCCAGCAGCTTGAGGATGGCCAGGGAGTCCTATAATTCACCCCTCCACTTT. Translated: CASSLRMARESYNSPLHF.

The chain couples TRBV4-3 to TRBJ2-7; D possibly matches TRBD1 or TRBD2 (5 bases each). The V end lost 0 bases, the J end lost 5 bases, and 11 bases lay between the germline ends. Germline loops: CDR1 LGHNA, CDR2 YSLEER. CDR3 length: 14 amino acids. CDR3 DNA: TGCGCCAGCAGCCAAGATCTAATGGGGGACGAGCAGTACTTC. Amino acid sequence: CASSQDLMGDEQYF.

The V and J genes are TRBV5-1 and TRBJ1-4; D remains ambiguous. From germline, CDR1 is SGHRS and CDR2 YFSETQ. V was trimmed by 0 bases and J by 0 bases, leaving 6 bases between them. The CDR3 runs to 15 residues. The CDR3 DNA reads as TGCGCCAGCAGCTTGGAAGCTCCAACTAATGAAAAACTGTTTTTT. Translating gives CASSLEAPTNEKLFF.

This chain joins TRBV10-3 and TRBJ2-3; no clear D gene. Trimming removed 3 bases at V and 6 bases at J, with 7 bases between. Germline values: CDR1 ENHRY, CDR2 SYGVKD. The CDR3 spans 12 residues. The CDR3 spells CAISDEADTQYF. CDR3 coding DNA: TGTGCCATCAGTGATGAAGCGGATACGCAGTATTTT.

CDR3 amino acids: CASSPGTVGTGELFF. The CDR3 region has the DNA TGTGCCAGTAGCCCCGGGACGGTAGGCACCGGGGAGCTGTTTTTT. The chain couples TRBV19 to TRBJ2-2; D is tentatively TRBD1 or TRBD2 (5 bases each). The germline V gene has CDR1 LNHDA and CDR2 SQIVND (reference sequence). The germline V and J ends were trimmed by 6 bases and 4 bases, with 15 bases remaining between them. The CDR3 covers 15 residues.

The gene calls are TRBV18 and TRBJ1-1; tentatively, D is TRBD1 (5 bases). V lost 1 base and J lost 0, with 6 bases in between. The CDR3 is made up of 14 amino acids. Germline V gene lookup returns CDR1 KGHSH and CDR2 LQKENI. CDR3 in amino acids: CASSPRGMNTEAFF. The CDR3 nucleotides read TGTGCCAGCTCACCACGGGGGATGAACACTGAAGCTTTCTTT.

J is TRBJ1-1 and V is TRBV19; D possibly corresponds to TRBD1 (5 bases). The CDR3 is 11 amino acids. CDR1 is LNHDA and CDR2 is SQIVND in the germline V gene (reference sequence). Trimming left V 5 bases short and J 12 bases short, with 13 bases between. The CDR3 DNA reads as TGTGCCAGTAGTGGGGCAGGGATGCCTTTCTTT. Its translation: CASSGAGMPFF. The complete variable domain, with remaining parts taken from reference TRBV19 and TRBJ1-1, reads DGGITQSPKYLFRKEGQNVTLSCEQNLNHDAMYWYRQDPGQGLRLIYYSQIVNDFQKGDIAEGYSVSREKKESFPLTVTSAQKNPTAFYLCASSGAGMPFFGQGTRLTVV.

V usage is TRBV10-2 and J usage is TRBJ1-4; D not resolved. V lost 9 bases, J lost 8 bases, and 16 bases lay in between. Per germline, CDR1 WSHSY and CDR2 SAAADI. CDR3 length: 13 residues. In DNA, the CDR3 is TGCGCCAGTACCGGGAGGGCTGGGGAAAAACTGTTTTTT. It is translated as CASTGRAGEKLFF.

About this clone: One end of the junction does not line up with germline, which may come from a read error. The rearrangement links TRBV11-2 to TRBJ2-7, with 9 bases identical to TRBD2. The germline CDR1 and CDR2 sequences are SGHAT and FQNNGV. This CDR3 has 16 residues. The CDR3 reads CASSVESGGPGYEQYF. CDR3 coding DNA: TGTGCCAGCAGCGTAGAAAGCGGGGGGCCAGGCTACGAGCAGTACTTC.

The chain uses TRBV5-6 and TRBJ1-2; no firm D call. Per the germline V gene, CDR1 is SGHDT and CDR2 is YYEEEE. The V gene lost 1 base and the J gene lost 0 bases, with 4 bases spanning the gap. CDR3 length equals 13 residues. This chain's CDR3 is CASSLPANYGYTF. The CDR3, as DNA: TGTGCCAGCAGCTTGCCGGCTAACTATGGCTACACCTTC.

The chain employs TRBV19 and TRBJ2-3, with 10 bases lining up with TRBD1. The V segment lost 5 bases and the J segment 3 bases; nucleotides outside the gene matches: 11. CDR1 is LNHDA, CDR2 SQIVND, per germline (reference sequence). There are 17 residues in the CDR3. CDR3 sequence (DNA): TGTGCCAGTAGTGTGGGGACAGGGGCTCAAGGGACAGATACGCAGTATTTT. The encoded protein is CASSVGTGAQGTDTQYF.

The rearrangement uses TRBV15 and TRBJ1-3; 7 nucleotides line up with TRBD1. After removal of 1 base from V and 2 bases from J, the junction contained 2 bases not matched to a gene. The CDR3 extends over 15 amino acids. Germline values: CDR1 LNHNV, CDR2 YYDKDF (reference sequence). The CDR3 nucleotides read TGTGCCACCAGCAGAGCCGACAGGGCTGGAAACACCATATATTTT. It translates to CATSRADRAGNTIYF. The complete variable domain, with remaining parts taken from reference TRBV15 and TRBJ1-3, reads DAMVIQNPRYQVTQFGKPVTLSCSQTLNHNVMYWYQQKSSQAPKLLFHYYDKDFNNEADTPDNFQSRRPNTSFCFLDIRSPGLGDTAMYLCATSRADRAGNTIYFGEGSWLTVV.

This rearrangement joins TRBV19 to TRBJ1-5, with TRBD1 as a possible D gene (6 bases). The germline V gene encodes CDR1 LNHDA and CDR2 SQIVND (reference sequence). V was shortened by 3 bases and J by 2 bases, with 11 bases between the two germline ends. CDR3 length: 15 amino acids. CDR3 in amino acids: CASSMAGVGNQPQHF. CDR3 bases: TGTGCCAGTAGTATGGCAGGGGTTGGCAATCAGCCCCAGCATTTT.

This clone was detected only once. The chain recombines TRBV2 with TRBJ2-7, with TRBD1 as a possible D gene (5 bases). The CDR3 totals 16 residues. The V end lost 1 base, the J end lost 1 base, and 14 bases lay between the germline ends. CDR1 is SNHLY, CDR2 FYNNEI, per germline. This chain's CDR3 is CASSEEAGILSYEQYF. The DNA for the CDR3 is TGTGCCAGCAGTGAAGAGGCAGGGATCCTGTCCTACGAGCAGTACTTC.

The chain joins TRBV6-5 to TRBJ1-5; 7 bases line up with TRBD1. J was trimmed by 3 bases and V by 9 bases; bases with no gene match: 8. CDR1 and CDR2 (germline): MNHEY, SVGAGI. The CDR3 contains 14 residues. This CDR3 reads CARPTGTVNQPQHF. The CDR3 nucleotides read TGTGCCAGACCGACCGGGACAGTCAATCAGCCCCAGCATTTT.

The CDR3 loop is CASSFNPQLAGPTYEQYF. The CDR3 DNA sequence: TGTGCCAGCAGTTTCAATCCTCAACTAGCGGGGCCTACCTACGAGCAGTACTTC. The gene calls are TRBV28 and TRBJ2-7; 10 nucleotides line up with TRBD2. Trimming removed 3 bases from V and 2 bases from J; junction bases left unmatched: 13. The CDR3 runs to 18 residues. Germline values: CDR1 MDHEN, CDR2 SYDVKM.

The V gene is TRBV6-5, the J gene TRBJ2-7; the D is unclear. The CDR3 sequence is 14 residues long. V was clipped by 2 bases and J by 0 bases, with 8 bases between them. Looked up from germline, CDR1 is MNHEY and CDR2 is SVGAGI. The CDR3 protein is CASSYRDGSYEQYF. The CDR3 DNA reads TGTGCCAGCAGTTACAGGGATGGCTCCTACGAGCAGTACTTC.

CDR3 amino acids: CASSIAGTGGAGYGYTF. The CDR3 DNA reads as TGTGCCAGTAGTATCGCCGGGACAGGGGGCGCAGGCTATGGCTACACCTTC. V gene TRBV19 combines with J gene TRBJ1-2; 12 bases line up with TRBD1. After removal of 3 bases from V and 4 bases from J, the junction contained 9 bases not matched to a gene. Germline assignment: CDR1 LNHDA and CDR2 SQIVND (reference sequence). CDR3 length: 17 amino acids.

This clone has only a few counts. The chain's CDR3 is CASSNRDPGSYEQYF. The CDR3 DNA is TGTGCCAGTAGTAACAGGGACCCGGGCTCCTACGAGCAGTACTTC. The chain employs TRBV19 and TRBJ2-7; tentative D call: TRBD1 (6 bases). V was pared by 4 bases and J by 0 bases, with 13 bases between. Germline V gene sequence: CDR1 LNHDA, CDR2 SQIVND (reference sequence). The CDR3 runs 15 residues.

The chain joins TRBV7-8 to TRBJ1-4, with D perhaps TRBD1 (6 bases). The V gene's germline CDR1 is SGHVS and CDR2 FQNEAQ. The CDR3 totals 14 residues. V lost 7 bases and J lost 4, with 13 bases in between. In DNA form, the CDR3 reads TGTGCCAGCACCCCGGACAGCGGTAATGAAAAACTGTTTTTT. It codes for CASTPDSGNEKLFF.

The rearrangement joins TRBV6-1 to TRBJ1-6, with no clear D. V dropped 6 bases and J dropped 2 bases, with 8 bases sitting between them. Germline CDR1 and CDR2: MNHNS and SASEGT. The CDR3 has 14 residues. This CDR3 reads CASREWPYNSPLHF. In nucleotides, the CDR3 is TGTGCCAGCAGGGAGTGGCCCTATAATTCACCCCTCCACTTT.